This passage covers 13 T cell receptor beta chains from one sample sequenced in a study of TIL therapy for anti-PD-1-resistant metastatic lung cancer listed by TCRdb under 2021. The sample's time point, from its label and the paper: pre-treatment sample, taken before nivolumab and TIL therapy. Using bias-controlled multiplex PCR with the immunoSEQ v3 hsTCRB kit, the TCR beta CDR3 regions were amplified from genomic DNA. TCRdb stores this immuneACCESS table with in-frame sequences only. Part of the clones is absent; in the studies checked, under half of the shortfall reflects unresolved V genes, and no reason is known for the rest. The sample table contains fewer than 25,000 clones; only one count was recorded for 70% to 80% of them. In total, the top ten clones hold about 2% of the sample. This material consisted of blood, taken at baseline. The source is a person aged 30 to 80 with non-small cell lung cancer.

The chain uses TRBV25-1 and TRBJ1-1, with 7 positions matching TRBD1. The CDR3 is 14 amino acids. Germline loops: CDR1 MGHDK, CDR2 SYGVNS. V lost 4 bases to trimming and J lost 4 bases; unmatched junction nucleotides: 6. This chain's CDR3 is CASSVPGGGTEAFF. The CDR3 region has the DNA TGTGCCAGCAGTGTTCCAGGGGGGGGCACTGAAGCTTTCTTT.

The chain carries TRBV9 and TRBJ1-5; a weak D match, TRBD1 (6 bases). CDR1 is SGDLS, CDR2 YYNGEE, per germline. This CDR3 is 15 amino acids long. Trimming left V 4 bases short and J 2 bases short, with 13 bases between. The chain's CDR3 is CASSPSGAGNQPQHF. The CDR3 nucleotides are TGTGCCAGCAGCCCTTCGGGGGCTGGCAATCAGCCCCAGCATTTT. The variable domain in full, with the rest retrieved from reference TRBV9 and TRBJ1-5, is DSGVTQTPKHLITATGQRVTLRCSPRSGDLSVYWYQQSLDQGLQFLIQYYNGEERAKGNILERFSAQQFPDLHSELNLSSLELGDSALYFCASSPSGAGNQPQHFGDGTRLSIL.

V and J are TRBV27 and TRBJ2-5; 15 nucleotides line up with TRBD2. V gave up 5 bases and J gave up 5 bases; unmatched junction bases: 12. Germline values: CDR1 MNHEY, CDR2 SMNVEV (reference sequence). This CDR3 contains 18 residues. The CDR3 spells CASSRKGLAGGWYETQYF. Written as DNA, the CDR3 is TGTGCCAGCAGTCGCAAGGGACTAGCGGGAGGTTGGTATGAGACCCAGTACTTC.

A few counts support this clone. This chain links TRBV5-1 with TRBJ2-1, with TRBD2 matching over 10 bases. Germline V gene sequence: CDR1 SGHRS, CDR2 YFSETQ. The CDR3 extends over 16 amino acids. After removal of 1 base from V and 6 bases from J, the junction contained 7 bases not matched to a gene. The DNA for the CDR3 is TGCGCCAGCAGCTTGTCTAGCGGGAGTATCATCAATGAGCAGTTCTTC. Its translation is CASSLSSGSIINEQFF.

This clone was recorded once. This chain links TRBV27 with TRBJ2-1; 11 nucleotides match TRBD1. Trimming took 6 bases from V and 7 from J; bases not matched to a gene: 5. There are 14 residues in the CDR3. Germline V gene sequence: CDR1 MNHEY, CDR2 SMNVEV (reference sequence). The CDR3 sequence is CASRRTGGWNEQFF. CDR3 bases: TGTGCCAGCAGGAGGACAGGGGGCTGGAATGAGCAGTTCTTC.

The chain couples TRBV10-3 to TRBJ1-2; tentative D call: TRBD1 (6 bases). This CDR3 has 13 residues. V was cut by 3 bases and J by 10 bases, with 15 bases left in between. Looked up from germline, CDR1 is ENHRY and CDR2 is SYGVKD. The CDR3 nucleotides read TGTGCCATCAGTGACCAACGACAGGTTGACTACACCTTC. Protein: CAISDQRQVDYTF.

J is TRBJ1-4 and V is TRBV12-5, with D hard to call. CDR1 and CDR2 (germline): LGHNT, FRNRAP. V dropped 5 bases and J dropped 8 bases, with 18 bases sitting between them. The CDR3 has 15 amino acids. This CDR3 is CASGPPRGMGEKLFF. The CDR3, as DNA: TGTGCTAGTGGTCCCCCTCGCGGGATGGGGGAAAAACTGTTTTTT.

This chain connects TRBV7-2 to TRBJ2-3; 8 bases align to TRBD1. The CDR3 is 13 amino acids. CDR1 is SGHTA, CDR2 FQGNSA, per germline. After removal of 4 bases from V and 6 bases from J, the junction contained 3 bases not matched to a gene. In DNA form, the CDR3 reads TGTGCCAGCAGCTCACAGGGGGTTGATACGCAGTATTTT. This encodes CASSSQGVDTQYF.

This chain joins TRBV6-5 and TRBJ2-3; TRBD1 matches at 12 bases. With 5 bases clipped from V and 6 bases from J, the junction kept 3 bases outside the gene matches. The CDR3 extends over 14 amino acids. The germline V gene has CDR1 MNHEY and CDR2 SVGAGI. In DNA, the CDR3 is TGTGCCAGCAGTCCGGGACAGGGGGCGGATACGCAGTATTTT. Amino acids: CASSPGQGADTQYF.

V and J are TRBV11-1 and TRBJ2-7; 9 positions agree with TRBD2. The CDR3 length is 13 residues. Germline-derived CDR1 and CDR2 are SGHAT and FQDESV (reference sequence). V was clipped by 3 bases and J by 8 bases; unmatched bases: 5. The CDR3 protein is CASSLNSGGKQYV. The CDR3 coding sequence is TGTGCCAGCAGCTTGAATAGCGGGGGAAAGCAGTACGTC.

For this clone: At one of its ends the junction is not consistent with the germline gene, which may arise from a read error. J is TRBJ2-7 and V is TRBV20-1; D possibly matches TRBD1 or TRBD2 (5 bases each). Germline lookup yields CDR1 DFQATT and CDR2 SNEGSKA (reference sequence). This CDR3 is 14 amino acids long. CDR3 nucleotides: TGCAGTGCTAGTCTCTCCCGAGGGACCTACGGGCAGTACTTC. It yields the protein CSASLSRGTYGQYF.

This clone is medium-sized (0.01 to 0.1%) by share. This chain joins TRBV10-1 and TRBJ2-7; D gene ambiguous. The CDR3 covers 13 residues. Germline V gene lookup returns CDR1 WNHNN and CDR2 SYGVQD (reference sequence). Trimming removed 10 bases from V and 3 bases from J, with 16 bases in between. CDR3 sequence: CATNPPGRYEQYF. CDR3 nucleotide sequence: TGCGCCACCAACCCCCCCGGGCGCTACGAGCAGTACTTC.

This clone was observed a handful of times. The chain has TRBV4-1 and TRBJ1-2; D gene ambiguous. Germline V gene lookup returns CDR1 MGHRA and CDR2 YSYEKL. V dropped 0 bases and J dropped 3 bases, with 5 bases sitting between them. The CDR3 length is 13 residues. The CDR3 DNA reads TGCGCCAGCAGCCAAGACTACGACTATGGCTACACCTTC. Residues: CASSQDYDYGYTF.